Listed below are T cell receptor beta chains from one sample, sequenced in a study of CD8 T cells in Susac syndrome. A single record per CDR3 protein comes from TCRdb applying MiXCR to the immunoSEQ multiplex PCR reads. Found here are about 430,000 distinct CDR3 sequences, approximately 85% of them singletons; the top ten hold about 0.12%. The sample was CD8+ T cells from PBMCs. The receptors originated from a human donor with multiple sclerosis. Each CDR3 is given with its conserved first and last residue. Each record gives: D gene, J gene, V gene, CDR3 protein. The D gene is left open where the match is weak.

d_call: -; j_call: TRBJ2-7; v_call: TRBV7-6; cdr3_aa: CASSPGMMASGLYEQYF
d_call: TRBD2; j_call: TRBJ2-7; v_call: TRBV19; cdr3_aa: CASSTGGRTYSYEQYF
d_call: -; j_call: TRBJ1-2; v_call: TRBV12-3/TRBV12-4; cdr3_aa: CASSPSPGYGYTF
d_call: -; j_call: TRBJ2-1; v_call: TRBV10-3; cdr3_aa: CAISILRGDEQFF
d_call: -; j_call: TRBJ2-7; v_call: TRBV6-5; cdr3_aa: CASSLRGQGQYF
d_call: -; j_call: TRBJ2-3; v_call: TRBV20-1; cdr3_aa: CSARDKLARLLDTQYF
d_call: -; j_call: TRBJ2-7; v_call: TRBV12-3/TRBV12-4; cdr3_aa: CASRAGPYEQYF
d_call: -; j_call: TRBJ2-1; v_call: TRBV11-1; cdr3_aa: CASSPTGRHNEQFF
d_call: TRBD2; j_call: TRBJ2-7; v_call: TRBV27; cdr3_aa: CASSHGLAGGYEQYF
d_call: TRBD2; j_call: TRBJ2-2; v_call: TRBV4-2; cdr3_aa: CASSQEGPGGRTGELFF
d_call: -; j_call: TRBJ1-2; v_call: TRBV20-1; cdr3_aa: CSAARQQLNYGYTF
d_call: TRBD2; j_call: TRBJ2-7; v_call: TRBV7-6; cdr3_aa: CASSLEAGGSEQYF
d_call: TRBD2; j_call: TRBJ2-7; v_call: TRBV28; cdr3_aa: CASSPSGTYYEQYF
d_call: -; j_call: TRBJ1-2; v_call: TRBV6-5; cdr3_aa: CASSLPGPDGYTF
d_call: TRBD1; j_call: TRBJ2-2; v_call: TRBV30; cdr3_aa: CAWSTQDRDLITGELFF
d_call: -; j_call: TRBJ2-3; v_call: TRBV30; cdr3_aa: CAYQQGGADTQYF
d_call: -; j_call: TRBJ2-1; v_call: TRBV20-1; cdr3_aa: CSARDHGSYNEQFF